The clone carrying this T cell receptor beta chain has a handful of counts. TCRdb redid the calling of the 5' RACE reads with MiXCR, one entry per CDR3 protein. The data show around 250,000 distinct CDR3 sequences, 15% seen once. The entry originates in a study of T-cell memory formation after mild COVID-19. CDR1 is ENHRY and CDR2 is SYGVKD in the germline V gene. With 6 bases removed from V and 3 bases from J, the gap between germline ends came to 12 bases. The CDR3 length is 14 residues. Sequencing used PBMCs or a T cell subset sorted from them (not recorded which). This chain connects TRBV10-3 to TRBJ2-1; no firm D call. The clonotype was recovered from an adult woman who had mild COVID-19 (a few samples of this study predate the infection). Cell type and time point are not known. CDR3 DNA sequence: TGTGCCATCAGCCCCTTAGGTAGCTACAATGAGCAGTTCTTC. This encodes CAISPLGSYNEQFF.